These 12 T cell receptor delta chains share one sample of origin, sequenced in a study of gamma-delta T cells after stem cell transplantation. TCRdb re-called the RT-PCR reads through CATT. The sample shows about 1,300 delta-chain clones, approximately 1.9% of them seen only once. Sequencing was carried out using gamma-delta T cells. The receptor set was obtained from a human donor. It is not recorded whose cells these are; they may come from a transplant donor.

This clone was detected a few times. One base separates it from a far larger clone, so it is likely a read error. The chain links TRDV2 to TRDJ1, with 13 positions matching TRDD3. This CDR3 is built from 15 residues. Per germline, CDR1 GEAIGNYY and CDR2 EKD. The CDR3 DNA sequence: TGTGCCTGTGACACACTGGGGGATACGGGGGGTAAACCCATCTTT. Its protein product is CACDTLGDTGGKPIF.

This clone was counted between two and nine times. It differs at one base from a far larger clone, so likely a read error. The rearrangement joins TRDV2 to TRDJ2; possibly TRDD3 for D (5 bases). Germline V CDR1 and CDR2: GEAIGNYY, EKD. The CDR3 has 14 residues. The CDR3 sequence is CACDVLGGGAQPFF. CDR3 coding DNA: TGTGCCTGTGACGTTCTGGGAGGTGGGGCACAACCCTTCTTT.

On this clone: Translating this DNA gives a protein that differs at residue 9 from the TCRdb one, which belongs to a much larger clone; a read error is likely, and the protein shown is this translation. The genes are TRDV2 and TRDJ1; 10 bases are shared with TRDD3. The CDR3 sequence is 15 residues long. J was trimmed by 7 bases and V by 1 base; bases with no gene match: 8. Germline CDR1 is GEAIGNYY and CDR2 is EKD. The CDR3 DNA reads TGTGCCTGTGACACACTGGGGGATGCGGGGGGTAAACTCATCTTT. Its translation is CACDTLGDAGGKLIF.

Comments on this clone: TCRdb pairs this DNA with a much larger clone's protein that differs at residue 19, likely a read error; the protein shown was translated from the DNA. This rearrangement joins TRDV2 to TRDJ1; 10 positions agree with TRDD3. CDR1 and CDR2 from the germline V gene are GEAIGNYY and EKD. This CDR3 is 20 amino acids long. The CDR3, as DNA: TGTGCCTGTGACACCCTCCTCCTTCGAACTGGGGGATCTTCCACCGATAAACTCACCTTT. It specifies CACDTLLLRTGGSSTDKLTF.

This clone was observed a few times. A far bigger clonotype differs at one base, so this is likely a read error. The CDR3 sequence is CACDTATEGPRSWDTRQMFF. Here the CDR3 DNA reads TGTGCCTGTGACACCGCGACTGAGGGACCCCGCTCCTGGGACACCCGACAGATGTTTTTC. The rearrangement uses TRDV2 and TRDJ3, with D unresolved. The V gene lost 0 bases and the J gene lost 0 bases, with 17 bases spanning the gap. Germline V gene sequence: CDR1 GEAIGNYY, CDR2 EKD. This CDR3 is 20 amino acids long.

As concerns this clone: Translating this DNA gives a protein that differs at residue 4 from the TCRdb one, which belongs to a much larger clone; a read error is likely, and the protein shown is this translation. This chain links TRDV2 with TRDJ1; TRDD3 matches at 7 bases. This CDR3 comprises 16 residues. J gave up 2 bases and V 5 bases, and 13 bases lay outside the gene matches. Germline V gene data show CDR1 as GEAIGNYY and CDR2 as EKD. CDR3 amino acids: CACGLPGDRGTDKLIF. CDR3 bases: TGTGCCTGTGGTCTACCGGGGGATCGGGGAACCGATAAACTCATCTTT.

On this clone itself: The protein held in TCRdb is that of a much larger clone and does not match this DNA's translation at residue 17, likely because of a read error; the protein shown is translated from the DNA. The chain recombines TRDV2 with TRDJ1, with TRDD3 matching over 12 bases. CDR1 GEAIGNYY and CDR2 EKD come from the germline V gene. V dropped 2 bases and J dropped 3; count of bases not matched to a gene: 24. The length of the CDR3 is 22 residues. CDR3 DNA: TGTGCCTGTGACAGCATGCTCTACGGGGGTACTGGGGGATACCAGTACGCCGATAAACTCATCTTT. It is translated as CACDSMLYGGTGGYQYADKLIF.

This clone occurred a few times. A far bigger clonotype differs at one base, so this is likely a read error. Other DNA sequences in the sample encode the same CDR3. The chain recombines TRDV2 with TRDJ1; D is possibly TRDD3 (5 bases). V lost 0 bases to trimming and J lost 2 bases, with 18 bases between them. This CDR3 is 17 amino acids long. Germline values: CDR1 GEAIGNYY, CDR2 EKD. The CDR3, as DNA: TGTGCCTGTGACACCGTGGCCGGGGGTCCGAGAACCGATAAACTCATCTTT. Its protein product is CACDTVAGGPRTDKLIF.

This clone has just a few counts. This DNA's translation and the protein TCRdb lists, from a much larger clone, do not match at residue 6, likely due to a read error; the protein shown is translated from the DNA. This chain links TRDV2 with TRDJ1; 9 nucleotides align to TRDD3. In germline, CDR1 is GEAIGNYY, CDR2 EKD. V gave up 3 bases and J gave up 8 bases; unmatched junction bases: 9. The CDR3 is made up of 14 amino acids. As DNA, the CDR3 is TGTGCCTGTGACCCCGCACTGGGGGACTCGAAACTCATCTTT. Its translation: CACDPALGDSKLIF.

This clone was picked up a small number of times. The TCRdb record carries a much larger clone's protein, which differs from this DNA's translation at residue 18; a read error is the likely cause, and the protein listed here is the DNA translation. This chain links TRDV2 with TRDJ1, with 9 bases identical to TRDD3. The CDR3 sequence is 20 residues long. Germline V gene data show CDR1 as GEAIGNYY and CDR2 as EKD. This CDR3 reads CACDTVRMGDIFQDTDKPIF. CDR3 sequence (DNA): TGTGCCTGTGACACCGTACGGATGGGGGATATATTCCAGGACACCGATAAACCCATCTTT.

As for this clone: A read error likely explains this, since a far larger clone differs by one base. CDR3 coding DNA: TGTGCCTGTGACGCACTGGGGGGCGGCGATAAACTCATCTTT. Translation: CACDALGGGDKLIF. This chain links TRDV2 with TRDJ1, with TRDD3 matching over 8 bases. Germline values: CDR1 GEAIGNYY, CDR2 EKD. CDR3 length: 14 residues. Trimming removed 3 bases from V and 4 bases from J; junction bases left unmatched: 6.

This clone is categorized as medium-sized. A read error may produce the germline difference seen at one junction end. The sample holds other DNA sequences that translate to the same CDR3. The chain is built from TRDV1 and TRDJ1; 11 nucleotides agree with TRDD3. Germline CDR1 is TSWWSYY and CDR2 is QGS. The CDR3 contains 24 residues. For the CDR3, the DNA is TGTGCTCTTGGAGAACGCCACCTACCCCAACTACGATGGGGGATACGCTTGTACACCGATAAACTCATCTTT. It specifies CALGERHLPQLRWGIRLYTDKLIF.